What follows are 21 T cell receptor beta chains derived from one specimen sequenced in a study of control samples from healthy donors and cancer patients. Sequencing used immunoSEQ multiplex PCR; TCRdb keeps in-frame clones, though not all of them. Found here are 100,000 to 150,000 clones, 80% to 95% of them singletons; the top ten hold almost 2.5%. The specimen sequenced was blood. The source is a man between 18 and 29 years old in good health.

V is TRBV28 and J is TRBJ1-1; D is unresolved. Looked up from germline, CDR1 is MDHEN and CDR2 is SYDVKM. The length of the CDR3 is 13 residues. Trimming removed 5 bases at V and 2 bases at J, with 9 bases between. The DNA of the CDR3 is TGTGCCAGCAGTACGAGAAAAAACACTGAAGCTTTCTTT. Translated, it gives CASSTRKNTEAFF.

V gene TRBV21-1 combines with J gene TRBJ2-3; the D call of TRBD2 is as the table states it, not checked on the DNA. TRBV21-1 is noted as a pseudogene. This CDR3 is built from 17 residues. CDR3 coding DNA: TGTGCCAGCAGCAAAGGTAGCGGGGGGGCGTGCACAGATACGCAGTATTTT. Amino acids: CASSKGSGGACTDTQYF.

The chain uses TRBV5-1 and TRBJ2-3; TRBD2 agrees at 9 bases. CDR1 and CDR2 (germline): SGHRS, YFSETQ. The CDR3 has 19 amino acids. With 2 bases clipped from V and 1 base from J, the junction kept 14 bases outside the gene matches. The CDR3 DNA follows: TGCGCCAGCAGCTTCGGGCTAGCGGGGCTCACAAGGGGCACAGATACGCAGTATTTT. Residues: CASSFGLAGLTRGTDTQYF.

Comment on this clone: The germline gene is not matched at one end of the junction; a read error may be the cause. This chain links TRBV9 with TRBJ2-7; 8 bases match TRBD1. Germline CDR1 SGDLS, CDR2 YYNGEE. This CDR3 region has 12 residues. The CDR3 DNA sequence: TGTGCCAGCAGCGTACAACCGGGACAGGTGCATTTC. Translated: CASSVQPGQVHF.

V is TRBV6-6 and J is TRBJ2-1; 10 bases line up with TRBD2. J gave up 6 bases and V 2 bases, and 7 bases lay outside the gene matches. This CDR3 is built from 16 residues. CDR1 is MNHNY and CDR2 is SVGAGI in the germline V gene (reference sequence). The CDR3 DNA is TGTGCCAGCAGTTACGGGGCTAGCGGGAGTTTCAATGAGCAGTTCTTC. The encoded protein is CASSYGASGSFNEQFF.

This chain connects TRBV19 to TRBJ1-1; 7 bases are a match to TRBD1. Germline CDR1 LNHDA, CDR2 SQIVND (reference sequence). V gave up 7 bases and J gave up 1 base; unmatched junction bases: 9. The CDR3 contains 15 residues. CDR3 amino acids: CASKRGTETNTEAFF. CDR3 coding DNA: TGTGCCAGTAAAAGGGGGACAGAGACGAACACTGAAGCTTTCTTT.

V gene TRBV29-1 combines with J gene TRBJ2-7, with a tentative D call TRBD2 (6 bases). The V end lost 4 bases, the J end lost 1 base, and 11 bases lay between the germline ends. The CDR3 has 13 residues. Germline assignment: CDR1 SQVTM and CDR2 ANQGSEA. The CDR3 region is CSVVGLPSYEQYF. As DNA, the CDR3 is TGCAGCGTTGTGGGACTTCCTTCCTACGAGCAGTACTTC.

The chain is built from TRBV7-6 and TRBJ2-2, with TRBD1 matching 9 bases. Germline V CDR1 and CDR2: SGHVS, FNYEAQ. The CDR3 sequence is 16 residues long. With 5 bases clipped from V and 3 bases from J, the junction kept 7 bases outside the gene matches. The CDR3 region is CASSLLGDRDTGELFF. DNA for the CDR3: TGTGCCAGCAGCCTCTTGGGGGACAGGGACACCGGGGAGCTGTTTTTT. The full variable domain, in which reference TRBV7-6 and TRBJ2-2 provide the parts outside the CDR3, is GAGVSQSPRYKVTKRGQDVALRCDPISGHVSLYWYRQALGQGPEFLTYFNYEAQQDKSGLPNDRFSAERPEGSISTLTIQRTEQRDSAMYRCASSLLGDRDTGELFFGEGSRLTVL.

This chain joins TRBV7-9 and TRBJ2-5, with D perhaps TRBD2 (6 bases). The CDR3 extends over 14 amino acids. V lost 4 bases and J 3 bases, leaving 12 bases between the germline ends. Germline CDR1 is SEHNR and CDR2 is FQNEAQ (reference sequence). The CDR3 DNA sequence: TGTGCCAGCAGCTCTACCTGGGGGGAAGAGACCCAGTACTTC. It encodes CASSSTWGEETQYF.

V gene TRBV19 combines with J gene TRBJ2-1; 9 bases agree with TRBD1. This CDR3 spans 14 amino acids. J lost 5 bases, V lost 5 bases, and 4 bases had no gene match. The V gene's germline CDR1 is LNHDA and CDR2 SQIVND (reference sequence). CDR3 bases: TGTGCCAGTAGTGGACAGGGGAGAAACAATGAGCAGTTCTTC. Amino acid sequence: CASSGQGRNNEQFF.

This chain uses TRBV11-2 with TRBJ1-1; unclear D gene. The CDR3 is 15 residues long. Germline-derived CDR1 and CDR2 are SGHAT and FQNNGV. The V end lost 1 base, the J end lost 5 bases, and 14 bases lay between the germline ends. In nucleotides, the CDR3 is TGTGCCAGCAGCTTAGCGAGACTCATGGGTACTGAAGCTTTCTTT. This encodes CASSLARLMGTEAFF.

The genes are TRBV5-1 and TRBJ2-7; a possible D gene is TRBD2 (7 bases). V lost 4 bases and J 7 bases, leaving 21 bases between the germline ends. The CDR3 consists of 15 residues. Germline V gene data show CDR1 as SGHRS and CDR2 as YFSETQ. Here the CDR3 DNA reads TGCGCCAGCAGCCCGGGGGGAGGGGGGCGCGAAGAGCAGTACTTC. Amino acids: CASSPGGGGREEQYF.

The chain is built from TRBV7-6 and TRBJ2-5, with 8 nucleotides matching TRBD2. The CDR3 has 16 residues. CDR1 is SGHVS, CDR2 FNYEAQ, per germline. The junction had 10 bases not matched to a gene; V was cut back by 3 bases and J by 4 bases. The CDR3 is CASSFPQREHPETQYF. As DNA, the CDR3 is TGTGCCAGCAGCTTCCCCCAGCGGGAGCACCCAGAGACCCAGTACTTC.

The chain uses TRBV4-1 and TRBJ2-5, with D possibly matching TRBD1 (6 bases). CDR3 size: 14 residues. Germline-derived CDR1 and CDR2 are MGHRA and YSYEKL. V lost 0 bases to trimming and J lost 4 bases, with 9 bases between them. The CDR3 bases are TGCGCCAGCAGCCAAGATACCAGGGGAGAGACCCAGTACTTC. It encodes CASSQDTRGETQYF.

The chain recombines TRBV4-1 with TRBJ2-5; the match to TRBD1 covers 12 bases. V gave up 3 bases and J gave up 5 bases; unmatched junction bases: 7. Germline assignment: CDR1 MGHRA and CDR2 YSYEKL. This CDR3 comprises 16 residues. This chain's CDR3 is CASSQGGTGGEETQYF. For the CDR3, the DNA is TGCGCCAGCAGCCAGGGCGGGACAGGGGGCGAGGAGACCCAGTACTTC.

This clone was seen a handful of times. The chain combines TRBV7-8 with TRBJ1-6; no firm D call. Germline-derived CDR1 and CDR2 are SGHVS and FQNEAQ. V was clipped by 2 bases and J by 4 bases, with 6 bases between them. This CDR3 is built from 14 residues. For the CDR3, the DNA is TGTGCCAGCAGCTTAACCGTGTATAATTCACCCCTCCACTTT. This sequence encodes CASSLTVYNSPLHF.

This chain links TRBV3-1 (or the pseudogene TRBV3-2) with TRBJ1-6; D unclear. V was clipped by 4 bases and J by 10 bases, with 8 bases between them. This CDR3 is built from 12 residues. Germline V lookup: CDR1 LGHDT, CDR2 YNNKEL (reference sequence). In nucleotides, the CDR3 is TGTGCCAGCAGCCTCCCGGGGTCACCCCTCCACTTT. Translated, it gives CASSLPGSPLHF.

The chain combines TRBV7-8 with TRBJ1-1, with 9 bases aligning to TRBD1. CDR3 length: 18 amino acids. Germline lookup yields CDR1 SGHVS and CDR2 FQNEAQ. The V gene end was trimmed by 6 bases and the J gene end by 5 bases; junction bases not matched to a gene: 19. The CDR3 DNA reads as TGTGCCAGCAGGTTCAATAATCCGGGACAGGGAAAAGGGACTGAAGCTTTCTTT. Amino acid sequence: CASRFNNPGQGKGTEAFF.

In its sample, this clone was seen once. The CDR3 is CASSVGLAGGHSRGLFF. The CDR3 coding sequence is TGTGCCAGCAGCGTAGGGCTAGCGGGAGGCCATTCTCGTGGGCTGTTTTTT. This chain uses TRBV9 with TRBJ2-2; 11 positions match TRBD2. V shed 0 bases and J 13 bases; nucleotides not matched to a gene: 14. There are 17 residues in the CDR3. The V gene's germline CDR1 is SGDLS and CDR2 YYNGEE. The full variable domain, its missing parts supplied by reference TRBV9 and TRBJ2-2, is DSGVTQTPKHLITATGQRVTLRCSPRSGDLSVYWYQQSLDQGLQFLIQYYNGEERAKGNILERFSAQQFPDLHSELNLSSLELGDSALYFCASSVGLAGGHSRGLFFGEGSRLTVL.

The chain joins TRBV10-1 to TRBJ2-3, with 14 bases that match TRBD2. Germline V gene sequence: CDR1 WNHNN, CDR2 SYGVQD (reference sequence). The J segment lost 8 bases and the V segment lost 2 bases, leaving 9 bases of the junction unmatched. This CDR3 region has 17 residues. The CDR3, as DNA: TGCGCCAGCAGTGAGGAGAGACTAGCGGGGGGGAAAGGTACGCAGTATTTT. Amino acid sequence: CASSEERLAGGKGTQYF.

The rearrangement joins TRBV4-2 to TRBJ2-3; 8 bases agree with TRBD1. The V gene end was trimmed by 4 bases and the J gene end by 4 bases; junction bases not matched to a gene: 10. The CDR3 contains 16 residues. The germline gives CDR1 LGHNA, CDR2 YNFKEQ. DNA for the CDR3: TGTGCCAGCAGCCGGGACAGGAGGGGGCGGGCAGATACGCAGTATTTT. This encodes CASSRDRRGRADTQYF.